This T cell receptor beta chain emerged from a study of shared clonotypes between healthy human individuals. Study details: Those who served as donors were two women and a few men between the ages of 18 and 49. Study-wide findings and caveats: Expectations were that clonotype sharing among donors would be affected by sequencing depth. Represented diversity, genetic and exposure-history alike, was limited by few donors.

With V trimmed by 2 bases and J by 3 bases, 4 bases remained unmatched. The CDR3 has 14 residues. The germline V gene encodes CDR1 SGDLS and CDR2 YYNGEE. In the case of this clone: Its matching antigen is unknown.

Assay: immunoSEQ multiplex PCR; the TCRdb copy retains only in-frame clones and omits some. This table has roughly 2 million clones, 85% to 95% appearing once. The sample consisted of naive CD4+ T cells sorted from blood. Subset defined: CD45RA+ positively selected. This clonotype was sampled from a young man in good health. The chain recombines TRBV9 with TRBJ2-5; 7 bases agree with TRBD1. The CDR3 DNA reads TGTGCCAGCAGCGTTACAGGGGTAGAAGAGACCCAGTACTTC. It encodes CASSVTGVEETQYF.